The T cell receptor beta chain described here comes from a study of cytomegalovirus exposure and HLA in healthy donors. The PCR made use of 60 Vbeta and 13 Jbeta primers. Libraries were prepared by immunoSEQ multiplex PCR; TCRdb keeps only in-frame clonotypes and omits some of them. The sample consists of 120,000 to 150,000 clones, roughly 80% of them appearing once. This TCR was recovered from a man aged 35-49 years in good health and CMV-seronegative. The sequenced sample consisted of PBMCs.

CDR3 nucleotides: TGTGCCAGCAGCCAAACGGACAGGAGCATTCAGTACTTC. This sequence encodes CASSQTDRSIQYF. This chain links TRBV13 with TRBJ2-4; 7 bases agree with TRBD1. Germline-derived CDR1 and CDR2 are PRHDT and FYEKMQ (reference sequence). The trim removed 5 bases at V and 9 bases at J, leaving 7 bases unmatched. This CDR3 has 13 amino acids.